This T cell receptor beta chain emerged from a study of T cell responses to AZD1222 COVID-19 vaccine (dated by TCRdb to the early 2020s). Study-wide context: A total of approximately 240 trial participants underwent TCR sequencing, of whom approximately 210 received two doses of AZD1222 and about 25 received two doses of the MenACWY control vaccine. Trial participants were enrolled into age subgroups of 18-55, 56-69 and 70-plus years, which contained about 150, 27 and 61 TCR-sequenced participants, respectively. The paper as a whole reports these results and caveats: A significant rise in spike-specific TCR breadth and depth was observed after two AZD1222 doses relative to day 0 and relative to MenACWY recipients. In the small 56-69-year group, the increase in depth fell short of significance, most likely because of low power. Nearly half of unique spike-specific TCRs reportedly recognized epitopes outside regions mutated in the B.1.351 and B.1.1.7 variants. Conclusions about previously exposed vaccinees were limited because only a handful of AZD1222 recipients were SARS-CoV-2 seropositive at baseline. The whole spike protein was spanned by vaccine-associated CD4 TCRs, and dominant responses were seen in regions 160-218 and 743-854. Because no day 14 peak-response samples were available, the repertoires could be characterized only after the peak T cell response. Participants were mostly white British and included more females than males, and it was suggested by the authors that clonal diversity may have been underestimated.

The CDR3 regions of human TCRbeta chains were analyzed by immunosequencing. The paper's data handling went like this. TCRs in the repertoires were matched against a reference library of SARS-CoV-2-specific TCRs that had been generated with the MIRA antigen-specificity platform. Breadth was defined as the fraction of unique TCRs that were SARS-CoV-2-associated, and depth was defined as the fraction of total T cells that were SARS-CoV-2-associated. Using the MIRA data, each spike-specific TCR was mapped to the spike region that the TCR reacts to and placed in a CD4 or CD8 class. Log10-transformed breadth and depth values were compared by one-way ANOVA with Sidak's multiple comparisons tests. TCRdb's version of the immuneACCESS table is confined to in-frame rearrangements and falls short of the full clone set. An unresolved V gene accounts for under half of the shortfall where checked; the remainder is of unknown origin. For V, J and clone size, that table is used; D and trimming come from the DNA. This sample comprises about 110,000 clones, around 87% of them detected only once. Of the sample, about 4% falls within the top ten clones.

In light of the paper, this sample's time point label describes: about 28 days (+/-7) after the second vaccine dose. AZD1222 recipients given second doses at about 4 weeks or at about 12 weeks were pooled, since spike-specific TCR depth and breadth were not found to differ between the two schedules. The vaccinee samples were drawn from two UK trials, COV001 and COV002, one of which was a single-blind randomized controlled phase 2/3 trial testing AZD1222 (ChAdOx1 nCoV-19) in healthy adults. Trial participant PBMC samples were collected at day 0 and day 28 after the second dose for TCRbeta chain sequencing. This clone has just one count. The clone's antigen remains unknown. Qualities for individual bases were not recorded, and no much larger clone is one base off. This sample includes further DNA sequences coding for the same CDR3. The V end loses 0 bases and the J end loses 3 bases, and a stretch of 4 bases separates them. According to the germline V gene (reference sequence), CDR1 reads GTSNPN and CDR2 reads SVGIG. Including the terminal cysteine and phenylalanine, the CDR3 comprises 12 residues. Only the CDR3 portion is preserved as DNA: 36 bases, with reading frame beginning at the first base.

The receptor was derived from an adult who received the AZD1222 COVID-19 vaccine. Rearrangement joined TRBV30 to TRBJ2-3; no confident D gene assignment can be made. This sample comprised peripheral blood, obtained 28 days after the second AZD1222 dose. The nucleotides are TGTGCCTGGAGTGTTAGGACAGATACGCAGTATTTT. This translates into CAWSVRTDTQYF.